Here is one T cell receptor beta chain with its context. The data are from a study of blood T cell repertoires in COVID-19. Across the study: Some COVID-19 samples were acute and others convalescent; all came from the United States, Italy and Spain. PBMCs, B-cell-depleted T cells, or T cells were the source of the cDNA or gDNA that made up the material.

Per the authors' pipeline: Amplified reference gene primers provided the basis for estimating nucleated cell counts. Profiling relied on immunoSEQ multiplex PCR, and the TCRdb table lists in-frame clones only, not all of them. The V and J calls and clone size are taken from that table; D and trimming were inferred from the DNA. Found here are more than 100,000 clones, 88% of them singletons; the top ten hold less than 4%. The V end lost 4 bases, the J end lost 7 bases, and 24 bases lay between the germline ends. There are 16 residues in the CDR3. The specimen sequenced was peripheral blood. The chain uses TRBV5-3 and TRBJ2-7; D possibly corresponds to TRBD2 (5 bases). Being an ORF, TRBV5-3 has a function that is uncertain. This TCR was recovered from a human donor in a cohort sampled during active COVID-19. CDR3 amino acids: CARSERWRALPKEQYF. In nucleotides, the CDR3 is TGTGCCAGAAGCGAGAGATGGCGGGCCCTGCCGAAAGAGCAGTACTTC.